The 28 T cell receptor beta chains presented below share a single source sample, sequenced in a study of technical replicates of blood from several donors. Assay used: immunoSEQ multiplex PCR; TCRdb lists only in-frame clones, some missing. The sample holds tens of thousands of clones, about 92% seen once. The sequencing sample was made of T cells isolated from PBMCs. These receptors all come from a human donor in good health.

V and J are TRBV6-1 and TRBJ2-7, with 7 bases fitting TRBD1. Germline loops: CDR1 MNHNS, CDR2 SASEGT. The length of the CDR3 is 15 residues. Trimming at V came to 8 bases and at J to 1 base, leaving 11 bases not matched to a gene. In nucleotides, the CDR3 is TGTGCCAGCCAAGGGCGACAGGGAGCATCCTACGAGCAGTACTTC. Its protein product is CASQGRQGASYEQYF.

This clone has just one count. The rearrangement uses TRBV11-2 and TRBJ2-5; 7 positions agree with TRBD1. The CDR3 runs to 14 residues. CDR1 is SGHAT and CDR2 is FQNNGV in the germline V gene. Trimming took 5 bases from V and 4 from J; bases not matched to a gene: 7. The CDR3 DNA reads TGTGCCAGCAGCCCTCCGACAGGGCTAGAGACCCAGTACTTC. Its translation: CASSPPTGLETQYF. Supplemented by reference TRBV11-2 and TRBJ2-5, the full variable domain reads EAGVAQSPRYKIIEKRQSVAFWCNPISGHATLYWYQQILGQGPKLLIQFQNNGVVDDSQLPKDRFSAERLKGVDSTLKIQPAKLEDSAVYLCASSPPTGLETQYFGPGTRLLVL.

The chain employs TRBV6-5 and TRBJ2-1; D is undetermined. V lost 4 bases and J lost 6, with 16 bases in between. The CDR3 contains 15 residues. CDR1 and CDR2 from the germline V gene are MNHEY and SVGAGI. CDR3 protein: CASSSARQLLNEQFF. The CDR3 DNA reads as TGTGCCAGCAGTTCCGCGAGGCAACTCCTCAATGAGCAGTTCTTC.

V and J are TRBV5-1 and TRBJ1-5, with a tentative D call TRBD1 (5 bases). CDR3 length: 13 residues. The V end was cut by 0 bases, the J end by 5 bases, with 6 bases between. The germline V gene encodes CDR1 SGHRS and CDR2 YFSETQ. The CDR3 loop is CASSLAGDQPQHF. The CDR3 DNA follows: TGCGCCAGCAGCTTGGCGGGGGATCAGCCCCAGCATTTT.

A few counts support this clone. This rearrangement joins TRBV27 to TRBJ1-2, with D uncertain. Germline V gene data show CDR1 as MNHEY and CDR2 as SMNVEV (reference sequence). The ends were cut back, 3 bases at V and 2 bases at J, with 10 bases in the middle. This CDR3 has 14 residues. The chain's CDR3 is CASSLVGSNYGYTF. The CDR3 DNA follows: TGTGCCAGCAGTTTGGTGGGCTCGAACTATGGCTACACCTTC.

The chain joins TRBV29-1 to TRBJ1-1; D is uncertain. The length of the CDR3 is 13 residues. Germline CDR1 SQVTM, CDR2 ANQGSEA. V lost 5 bases and J lost 0, with 10 bases in between. As DNA, the CDR3 is TGCAGCGTTCGACCTACTATGAACACTGAAGCTTTCTTT. As protein: CSVRPTMNTEAFF. Drawing the rest from reference TRBV29-1 and TRBJ1-1, the complete variable domain is SAVISQKPSRDICQRGTSLTIQCQVDSQVTMMFWYRQQPGQSLTLIATANQGSEATYESGFVIDKFPISRPNLTFSTLTVSNMSPEDSSIYLCSVRPTMNTEAFFGQGTRLTVV.

This clone was counted once. J is TRBJ1-5 and V is TRBV6-4; D is undetermined. The CDR3 is 14 amino acids. Trimming cost V 3 bases and J 6 bases, with 12 bases left between them. Germline V gene lookup returns CDR1 MRHNA and CDR2 SNTAGT. CDR3 sequence: CASSEGPGSQPQHF. The CDR3 DNA reads as TGTGCCAGCAGTGAAGGGCCCGGGAGTCAGCCCCAGCATTTT.

This rearrangement joins TRBV25-1 to TRBJ2-1; 10 bases fit TRBD2. This CDR3 is built from 18 residues. With 4 bases clipped from V and 9 bases from J, the junction kept 18 bases outside the gene matches. Germline V gives CDR1 MGHDK, CDR2 SYGVNS. The DNA for the CDR3 is TGTGCCAGCAGTGTGGGGACTAGCGCGAGGTACCCGACAGGTGAGCAGTTCTTC. This translates into CASSVGTSARYPTGEQFF. Together with reference TRBV25-1 and TRBJ2-1, the CDR3 gives the full variable domain: EADIYQTPRYLVIGTGKKITLECSQTMGHDKMYWYQQDPGMELHLIHYSYGVNSTEKGDLSSESTVSRIRTEHFPLTLESARPSHTSQYLCASSVGTSARYPTGEQFFGPGTRLTVL.

J is TRBJ1-1 and V is TRBV19; D possibly corresponds to TRBD1 (5 bases). Germline values: CDR1 LNHDA, CDR2 SQIVND (reference sequence). V gave up 5 bases and J gave up 4 bases, with 17 bases separating them. This CDR3 is 15 amino acids long. CDR3 residues: CASSAHRLGFTEAFF. The CDR3 DNA sequence: TGTGCCAGTAGTGCCCACAGGTTGGGTTTCACTGAAGCTTTCTTT.

CDR3: CASSLGTSGRLGGEQFF. In nucleotides, the CDR3 is TGTGCCAGCAGCTTGGGGACTAGCGGGAGGCTGGGCGGTGAGCAGTTCTTC. The V gene is TRBV5-8, the J gene TRBJ2-1, with 14 positions matching TRBD2. Trimming took 0 bases from V and 9 from J; bases not matched to a gene: 8. The germline gives CDR1 SGHTS, CDR2 YDEGEE. CDR3 size: 17 residues.

The rearrangement links TRBV5-1 to TRBJ2-5, with 7 nucleotides matching TRBD2. The CDR3 runs to 15 residues. CDR1 is SGHRS and CDR2 is YFSETQ in the germline V gene. J gave up 4 bases and V 2 bases, and 8 bases lay outside the gene matches. The CDR3 DNA is TGCGCCAGCAGCTTTGGGGGAGGGTCAGCAGAGACCCAGTACTTC. It yields the protein CASSFGGGSAETQYF.

On this clone: The DNA is left out, because the CDR3 cannot be placed on it with certainty; the CDR3 is given as TCRdb lists it. This chain links TRBV27 with TRBJ2-7; the table gives TRBD2 as D, unverified against the DNA. From germline, CDR1 is MNHEY and CDR2 SMNVEV (reference sequence). The CDR3 is 15 residues long, counting both termini. CDR3 amino acids: CASSSSSSGGYEQYF.

The V gene is TRBV6-5, the J gene TRBJ1-4, with D perhaps matching TRBD1 (5 bases). This CDR3 is built from 13 residues. Germline-derived CDR1 and CDR2 are MNHEY and SVGAGI. V dropped 2 bases and J dropped 8 bases, with 9 bases sitting between them. This CDR3 is CASSYRGGEKLFF. CDR3 sequence (DNA): TGTGCCAGCAGTTACAGGGGTGGGGAAAAACTGTTTTTT.

CDR3 sequence (DNA): TGTGCCAGCAGCTTAATACTAGCGGGGGGGCTGCCGGGGGCCAACGTCCTGACTTTC. Protein: CASSLILAGGLPGANVLTF. The chain is built from TRBV7-9 and TRBJ2-6, with 13 bases aligning to TRBD2. The junction had 8 bases not matched to a gene; V was cut back by 2 bases and J by 4 bases. Germline V CDR1 and CDR2: SEHNR, FQNEAQ (reference sequence). The CDR3 contains 19 residues.

This clone was detected once. The rearrangement joins TRBV5-4 to TRBJ2-6; unclear D gene. CDR1 and CDR2 from the germline V gene are SGHNT and YYREEE (reference sequence). The CDR3 extends over 16 amino acids. Trimming removed 1 base at V and 0 bases at J, with 8 bases between. The CDR3, as DNA: TGTGCCAGCAGCTTGACAGCCGACTCTGGGGCCAACGTCCTGACTTTC. It codes for CASSLTADSGANVLTF.

Here the CDR3 reads CASSEQGPGSYNEQFF. The CDR3 DNA is TGTGCCAGCAGTGAGCAGGGTCCAGGCTCCTACAATGAGCAGTTCTTC. This chain connects TRBV2 to TRBJ2-1; possible D gene TRBD1, 5 bases. V gave up 3 bases and J gave up 0 bases, with 12 bases separating them. This CDR3 has 16 residues. Per germline, CDR1 SNHLY and CDR2 FYNNEI.

The V gene is TRBV7-8, the J gene TRBJ2-2; TRBD1 aligns across 8 bases. Germline loops: CDR1 SGHVS, CDR2 FQNEAQ. V lost 5 bases and J lost 5; bases outside the gene matches: 4. This CDR3 has 14 amino acids. The CDR3 nucleotides are TGTGCCAGCAGCGCCACAGGGGGGACCGGGGAGCTGTTTTTT. Translated, it gives CASSATGGTGELFF.

V gene TRBV13 combines with J gene TRBJ2-1; 12 bases match TRBD2. Germline CDR1 and CDR2: PRHDT and FYEKMQ (reference sequence). The CDR3 loop spans 15 amino acids. V lost 5 bases, J lost 6 bases, and 5 bases stayed unmatched. The CDR3 loop reads CASSLASGGVNEQFF. DNA of the CDR3: TGTGCCAGCAGCCTGGCTAGCGGGGGGGTCAATGAGCAGTTCTTC.

This rearrangement joins TRBV7-9 to TRBJ1-1, with 7 bases fitting TRBD1. Germline CDR1 SEHNR, CDR2 FQNEAQ (reference sequence). The CDR3 is 14 residues long. Trimming removed 5 bases from V and 10 bases from J; junction bases left unmatched: 13. The CDR3 DNA is TGTGCCAGCAGCCGGGAGACAGGGACCTCGATAGCTTTCTTT. The encoded protein is CASSRETGTSIAFF.

The chain has TRBV5-1 and TRBJ1-3; D gene uncertain. The CDR3 length is 16 residues. V gave up 0 bases and J gave up 0 bases, with 10 bases separating them. Germline lookup yields CDR1 SGHRS and CDR2 YFSETQ. The CDR3 coding sequence is TGCGCCAGCAGCTTGGGAGGGCGAGGCTCTGGAAACACCATATATTTT. It specifies CASSLGGRGSGNTIYF.

This clone has just a few counts. V gene TRBV5-1 combines with J gene TRBJ1-2; 8 bases are a match to TRBD1. Germline V CDR1 and CDR2: SGHRS, YFSETQ. There are 14 residues in the CDR3. Trimming took 3 bases from V and 7 from J; bases not matched to a gene: 8. The CDR3 spells CASSSDRGQGGYTF. In nucleotides, the CDR3 is TGCGCCAGCAGCTCCGACAGGGGACAAGGTGGCTACACCTTC.

The chain combines TRBV27 with TRBJ2-2; possibly TRBD1 for D (7 bases). CDR3 size: 16 residues. Germline CDR1 and CDR2: MNHEY and SMNVEV (reference sequence). The ends were cut back, 7 bases at V and 0 bases at J, with 15 bases in the middle. The CDR3 here is CASTGGDSANTGELFF. The CDR3 DNA follows: TGTGCCAGCACTGGCGGGGACAGCGCGAACACCGGGGAGCTGTTTTTT.

The chain recombines TRBV27 with TRBJ2-7; 8 nucleotides match TRBD2. V gave up 7 bases and J gave up 2 bases; unmatched junction bases: 7. The germline gives CDR1 MNHEY, CDR2 SMNVEV (reference sequence). There are 14 residues in the CDR3. The CDR3 DNA is TGTGCCAGCATGCGGGGGGATTCCACCTACGAGCAGTACTTC. Translating it yields CASMRGDSTYEQYF.

The rearrangement links TRBV5-4 to TRBJ1-6; tentative D call: TRBD1 (6 bases). Germline V gene data show CDR1 as SGHNT and CDR2 as YYREEE (reference sequence). Trimming stripped 5 bases from V and 0 bases from J, with 12 bases between. This CDR3 spans 16 amino acids. The CDR3 loop is CASREDRSSYNSPLHF. DNA of the CDR3: TGTGCCAGCAGAGAAGACAGGAGCTCCTATAATTCACCCCTCCACTTT.

CDR3 bases: TGTGCCAGCAGTAAGACAGGCAGTATGCTTACCGGGGAGCTGTTTTTT. Protein sequence: CASSKTGSMLTGELFF. The genes are TRBV6-4 and TRBJ2-2; D is possibly TRBD1 (6 bases). CDR1 is MRHNA and CDR2 is SNTAGT in the germline V gene. This CDR3 has 16 amino acids. V shed 5 bases and J shed 5 bases, with 18 bases lying between them.

J is TRBJ2-1 and V is TRBV28, with a tentative D call TRBD2 (6 bases). This CDR3 region has 14 residues. The V end was cut by 5 bases, the J end by 7 bases, with 15 bases between. Per the germline V gene, CDR1 is MDHEN and CDR2 is SYDVKM. CDR3 protein: CASSTLAYRNEQFF. Written as DNA, the CDR3 is TGTGCCAGCAGTACCCTAGCGTACAGGAATGAGCAGTTCTTC.

The chain uses TRBV5-1 and TRBJ1-1; 7 bases agree with TRBD1. With V trimmed by 2 bases and J by 0 bases, 7 bases remained unmatched. The CDR3 is 16 residues long. Germline CDR1 SGHRS, CDR2 YFSETQ. Written as DNA, the CDR3 is TGCGCCAGCAGCTTTGGTAACGGACAGGTGAACACTGAAGCTTTCTTT. Protein sequence: CASSFGNGQVNTEAFF.

The chain couples TRBV4-2 to TRBJ1-1; D gene ambiguous. The CDR3 is 14 residues long. Trimming pared 1 base from V and 5 bases from J, leaving 11 bases between. Per the germline V gene, CDR1 is LGHNA and CDR2 is YNFKEQ. The CDR3 DNA follows: TGTGCCAGCAGCCAAGTGACACGGAGGACTGAAGCTTTCTTT. It encodes CASSQVTRRTEAFF.